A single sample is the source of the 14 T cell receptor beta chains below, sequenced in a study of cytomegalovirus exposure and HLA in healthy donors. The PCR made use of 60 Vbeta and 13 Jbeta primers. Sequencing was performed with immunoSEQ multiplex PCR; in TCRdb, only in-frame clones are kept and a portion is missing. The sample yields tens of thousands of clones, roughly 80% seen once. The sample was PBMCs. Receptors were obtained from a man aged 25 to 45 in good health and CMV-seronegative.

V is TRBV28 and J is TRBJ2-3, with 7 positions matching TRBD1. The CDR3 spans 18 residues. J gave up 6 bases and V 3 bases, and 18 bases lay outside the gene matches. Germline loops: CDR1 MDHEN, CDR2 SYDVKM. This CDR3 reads CASSFPFTGAGASDTQYF. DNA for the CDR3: TGTGCCAGCAGTTTCCCCTTTACAGGGGCCGGAGCCTCGGATACGCAGTATTTT.

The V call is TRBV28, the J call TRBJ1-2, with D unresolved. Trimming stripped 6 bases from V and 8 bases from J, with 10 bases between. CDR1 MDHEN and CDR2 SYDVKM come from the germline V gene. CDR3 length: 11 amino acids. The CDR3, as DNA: TGTGCCAGCAGAGAGAGGTCAGGCTACACCTTC. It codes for CASRERSGYTF.

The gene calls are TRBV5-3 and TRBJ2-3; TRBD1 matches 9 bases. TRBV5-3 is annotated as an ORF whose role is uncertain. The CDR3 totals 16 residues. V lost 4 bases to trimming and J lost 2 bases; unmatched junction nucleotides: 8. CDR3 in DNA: TGTGCCAGAAGCAGCGCGGGACAGGGAAACACAGATACGCAGTATTTT. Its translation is CARSSAGQGNTDTQYF.

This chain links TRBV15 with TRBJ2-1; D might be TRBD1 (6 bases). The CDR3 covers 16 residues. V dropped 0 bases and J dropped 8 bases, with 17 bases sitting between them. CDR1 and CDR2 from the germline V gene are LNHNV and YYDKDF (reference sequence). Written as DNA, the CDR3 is TGTGCCACCAGCAGAGATCGGGGCAGGGGTGGGTATGAGCAGTTCTTC. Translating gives CATSRDRGRGGYEQFF.

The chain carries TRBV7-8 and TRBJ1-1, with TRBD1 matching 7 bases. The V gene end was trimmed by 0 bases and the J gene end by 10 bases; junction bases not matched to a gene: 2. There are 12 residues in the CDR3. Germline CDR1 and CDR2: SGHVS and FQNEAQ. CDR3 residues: CASSLAHRGAFF. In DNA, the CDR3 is TGTGCCAGCAGCTTAGCACACAGGGGAGCTTTCTTT.

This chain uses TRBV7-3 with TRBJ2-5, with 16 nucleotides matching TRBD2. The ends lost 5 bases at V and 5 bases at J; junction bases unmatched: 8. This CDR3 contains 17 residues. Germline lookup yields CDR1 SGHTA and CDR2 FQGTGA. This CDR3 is CASSAGLAGGSVETQYF. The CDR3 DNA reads TGTGCCAGCAGCGCGGGACTAGCGGGGGGGTCGGTGGAGACCCAGTACTTC.

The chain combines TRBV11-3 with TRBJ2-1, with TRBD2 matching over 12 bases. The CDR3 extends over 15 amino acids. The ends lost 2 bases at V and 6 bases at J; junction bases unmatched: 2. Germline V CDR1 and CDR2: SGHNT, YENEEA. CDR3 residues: CASSLSSGRGNEQFF. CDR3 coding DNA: TGTGCCAGCAGCTTATCTAGCGGGAGGGGCAATGAGCAGTTCTTC. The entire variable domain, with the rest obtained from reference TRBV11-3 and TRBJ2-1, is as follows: EAGVVQSPRYKIIEKKQPVAFWCNPISGHNTLYWYLQNLGQGPELLIRYENEEAVDDSQLPKDRFSAERLKGVDSTLKIQPAELGDSAVYLCASSLSSGRGNEQFFGPGTRLTVL.

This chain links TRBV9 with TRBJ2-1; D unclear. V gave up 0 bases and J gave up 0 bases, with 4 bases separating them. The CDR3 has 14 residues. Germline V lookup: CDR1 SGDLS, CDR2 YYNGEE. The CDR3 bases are TGTGCCAGCAGCGTAGGGAGCTCCTACAATGAGCAGTTCTTC. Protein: CASSVGSSYNEQFF.

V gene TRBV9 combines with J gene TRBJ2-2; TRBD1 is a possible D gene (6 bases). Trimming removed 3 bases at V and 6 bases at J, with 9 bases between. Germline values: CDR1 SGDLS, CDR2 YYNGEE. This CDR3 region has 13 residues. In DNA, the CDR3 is TGTGCCAGCAGCGCACAGGGACCCGGGGAGCTGTTTTTT. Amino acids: CASSAQGPGELFF.

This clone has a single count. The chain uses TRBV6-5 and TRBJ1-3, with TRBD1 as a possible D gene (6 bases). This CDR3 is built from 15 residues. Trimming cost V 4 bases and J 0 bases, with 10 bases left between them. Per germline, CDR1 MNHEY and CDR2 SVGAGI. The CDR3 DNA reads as TGTGCCAGCAGTTCATTGGACAGCTCTGGAAACACCATATATTTT. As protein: CASSSLDSSGNTIYF.

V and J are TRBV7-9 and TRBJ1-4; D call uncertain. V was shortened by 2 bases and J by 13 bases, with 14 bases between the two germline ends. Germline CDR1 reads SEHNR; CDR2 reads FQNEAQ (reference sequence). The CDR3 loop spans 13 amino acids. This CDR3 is CASSLFGGEALFF. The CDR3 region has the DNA TGTGCCAGCAGCTTATTTGGTGGAGAGGCACTGTTTTTT.

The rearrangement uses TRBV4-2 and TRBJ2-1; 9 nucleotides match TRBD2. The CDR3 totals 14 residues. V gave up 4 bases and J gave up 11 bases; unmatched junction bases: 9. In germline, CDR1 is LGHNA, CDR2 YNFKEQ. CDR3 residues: CASSPIAGENQQFF. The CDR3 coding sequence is TGTGCCAGCAGCCCGATAGCGGGAGAAAATCAGCAGTTCTTC.

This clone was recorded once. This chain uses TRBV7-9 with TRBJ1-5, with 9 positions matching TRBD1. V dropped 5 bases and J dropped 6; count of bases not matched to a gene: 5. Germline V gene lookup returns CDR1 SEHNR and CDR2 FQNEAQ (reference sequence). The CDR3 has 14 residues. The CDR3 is CASSTGQGFQPQHF. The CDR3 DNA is TGTGCCAGCAGCACCGGACAGGGGTTTCAGCCCCAGCATTTT.

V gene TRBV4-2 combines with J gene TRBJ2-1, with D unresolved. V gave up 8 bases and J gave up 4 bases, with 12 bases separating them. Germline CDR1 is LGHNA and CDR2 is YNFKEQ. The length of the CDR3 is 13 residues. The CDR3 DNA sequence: TGTGCCAGCCGGCGCGAGACTTACAATGAGCAGTTCTTC. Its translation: CASRRETYNEQFF.